What follows are 15 T cell receptor beta chains derived from one specimen sequenced in a study of neurological immune-mediated disorders. Time point indicated: longitudinal time-point 3. TCRdb analysed the 5' RACE reads with MiXCR anew, one entry per CDR3 protein. The profile shows 53,000 or so distinct CDR3 sequences, approximately 9.2% of them singletons. Sequencing input: PBMCs. The receptors here all came from a woman aged 35 to 49 in good health.

On this clonotype itself: A single base separates this from a much larger clone, so it may be a read error. Because it lacks the conserved phenylalanine or tryptophan at the end, this CDR3 is likely a read error. The gene calls are TRBV5-4 and TRBJ1-1; D remains ambiguous. This CDR3 is built from 12 residues. V was trimmed by 3 bases and J by 0 bases, leaving 3 bases between them. CDR1 and CDR2 from the germline V gene are SGHNT and YYREEE (reference sequence). The CDR3, as DNA: TGTGCCAGCAGCTCGATGAACACTGAAGCTTTCTCT. Amino acid sequence: CASSSMNTEAFS.

In this sample, this clonotype turned up many times. CDR3 in DNA: TGCGCCAGCAGCTCCGGACTAGCGGTCTTGGTCGACAATGAGCAGTTCTTC. This gives the protein CASSSGLAVLVDNEQFF. The genes are TRBV5-1 and TRBJ2-1; 10 positions agree with TRBD2. This CDR3 is 17 amino acids long. CDR1 and CDR2 (germline): SGHRS, YFSETQ. Germline trimming cut 3 bases from V and 5 bases from J; bases unmatched to any gene: 11.

This clonotype showed up many times. V usage is TRBV24-1 and J usage is TRBJ1-1; D is possibly TRBD1 (6 bases). CDR3 length: 12 amino acids. The V end was cut by 0 bases, the J end by 8 bases, with 6 bases between. The V gene's germline CDR1 is KGHDR and CDR2 SFDVKD. CDR3 DNA sequence: TGTGCCACCAGTGATTTGAGGGGGGAAGCTTTCTTT. Translating gives CATSDLRGEAFF.

This clonotype was observed at least ten times. The V gene is TRBV29-1, the J gene TRBJ2-3; maybe TRBD1 (6 bases). V dropped 3 bases and J dropped 0 bases, with 10 bases sitting between them. The V gene's germline CDR1 is SQVTM and CDR2 ANQGSEA. The CDR3 sequence is 14 residues long. The CDR3 DNA reads as TGCAGCGTTGAGTTGGACAGAAGCACAGATACGCAGTATTTT. Its translation is CSVELDRSTDTQYF.

There are many counts of this clonotype. This chain joins TRBV6-6 and TRBJ2-5; 10 bases align to TRBD2. The CDR3 has 18 residues. In germline, CDR1 is MNHNY, CDR2 SVGAGI (reference sequence). Losses at the gene ends were 2 bases for V and 4 bases for J; bases not matched to a gene: 13. CDR3 nucleotides: TGTGCCAGCAGTTACGCTAGCGGGGGAACTAGTAATGTAGAGACCCAGTACTTC. It yields the protein CASSYASGGTSNVETQYF.

This clonotype was seen ten or more times. The gene calls are TRBV9 and TRBJ2-7; the match to TRBD1 covers 7 bases. The trim removed 0 bases at V and 5 bases at J, leaving 5 bases unmatched. This CDR3 comprises 14 residues. Germline CDR1 reads SGDLS; CDR2 reads YYNGEE. This CDR3 reads CASSVVGQSHEQYF. CDR3 nucleotide sequence: TGTGCCAGCAGCGTAGTGGGACAGAGCCACGAGCAGTACTTC.

This clonotype was observed many times. This chain uses TRBV20-1 with TRBJ1-1, with D uncertain. CDR3 size: 11 residues. Germline values: CDR1 DFQATT, CDR2 SNEGSKA (reference sequence). Trimming left V 3 bases short and J 10 bases short, with 12 bases between. CDR3 DNA sequence: TGCAGTGCTAGTCCTGGTACGGTAGCTTTCTTT. It is translated as CSASPGTVAFF.

At least ten counts were recorded for this clonotype. The chain combines TRBV7-2 with TRBJ1-2; tentative D call: TRBD1 (6 bases). This CDR3 is 15 amino acids long. V was shortened by 8 bases and J by 8 bases, with 24 bases between the two germline ends. In germline, CDR1 is SGHTA, CDR2 FQGNSA. CDR3 region: CASAIGQRSYGGYTF. DNA of the CDR3: TGTGCCAGCGCGATAGGACAGCGGAGCTATGGAGGCTACACCTTC.

This clonotype was counted ten times or more. Because the CDR3's place on the DNA is in doubt, the DNA is left out and the CDR3 is given as listed by TCRdb. CDR3 loop: CASSSSDRRNSPLHF. The chain employs TRBV25-1 and TRBJ1-6; no DNA check was done on the table's D call, TRBD1. Inclusive of both ends, the CDR3 amounts to 15 amino acids. Germline V gives CDR1 MGHDK, CDR2 SYGVNS.

This clonotype was counted at least ten times. The chain recombines TRBV10-3 with TRBJ2-3, with TRBD2 identical over 7 bases. V was pared by 0 bases and J by 3 bases, with 6 bases of the junction left unmatched. CDR1 and CDR2 from the germline V gene are ENHRY and SYGVKD. The CDR3 length is 16 residues. CDR3 in amino acids: CAISESSASGTDTQYF. CDR3 in DNA: TGTGCCATCAGTGAGTCGTCGGCTAGCGGAACAGATACGCAGTATTTT.

This clonotype appeared many times. Here the CDR3 reads CASSGGQLLNTEAFF. The CDR3 DNA is TGTGCCAGCAGCGGGGGACAACTCCTGAACACTGAAGCTTTCTTT. The chain employs TRBV5-5 and TRBJ1-1; perhaps TRBD1 as D (6 bases). Per the germline V gene, CDR1 is SGHKS and CDR2 is YYEKEE (reference sequence). The ends were cut back, 4 bases at V and 0 bases at J, with 13 bases in the middle. This CDR3 is built from 15 residues. The complete variable domain, with remaining parts taken from reference TRBV5-5 and TRBJ1-1, reads DAGVTQSPTHLIKTRGQQVTLRCSPISGHKSVSWYQQVLGQGPQFIFQYYEKEERGRGNFPDRFSARQFPNYSSELNVNALLLGDSALYLCASSGGQLLNTEAFFGQGTRLTVV.

Remarks on this clonotype: This clone may be a read error of a much larger clone one base away. The chain links TRBV20-1 to TRBJ2-3; maybe TRBD1 (6 bases). Per the germline V gene, CDR1 is DFQATT and CDR2 is SNEGSKA (reference sequence). Trimming removed 0 bases at V and 2 bases at J, with 15 bases between. This CDR3 is 16 amino acids long. The chain's CDR3 is CSARDRTVGNTDTQYF. CDR3 coding DNA: TGCAGTGCTAGAGATCGGACAGTGGGGAACACAGATACGCAGTATTTT.

Ten or more counts support this clonotype. V is TRBV10-3 and J is TRBJ1-2, with a tentative D call TRBD1 (6 bases). The CDR3 is made up of 14 amino acids. V gave up 6 bases and J gave up 0 bases, with 11 bases separating them. Germline values: CDR1 ENHRY, CDR2 SYGVKD. CDR3 amino acids: CAIRDRLANYGYTF. In DNA, the CDR3 is TGTGCCATCAGGGACAGACTAGCTAACTATGGCTACACCTTC.

This clonotype has a count of ten or more. The chain couples TRBV7-2 to TRBJ1-2; weak D call: TRBD1 (5 bases). Germline CDR1 is SGHTA and CDR2 is FQGNSA. This CDR3 spans 18 amino acids. Trimming removed 1 base from V and 3 bases from J, with 21 bases in between. CDR3 protein: CASSLGFRVPGSDYGYTF. In DNA, the CDR3 is TGTGCCAGCAGCTTAGGGTTTAGGGTTCCAGGGTCTGACTATGGCTACACCTTC.

This clonotype was observed many times. V is TRBV7-9 and J is TRBJ1-4; 7 bases match TRBD1. The germline gives CDR1 SEHNR, CDR2 FQNEAQ (reference sequence). This CDR3 contains 16 residues. Trimming cost V 5 bases and J 0 bases; bases outside gene matches: 6. The CDR3 protein is CASSVHRGATNEKLFF. The CDR3 nucleotides read TGTGCCAGCAGCGTCCACAGGGGAGCAACTAATGAAAAACTGTTTTTT.